The 3 T cell receptor beta chains below were found in one sample sequenced in a study of brain metastases from non-small cell lung cancer. Profiled with immunoSEQ multiplex PCR; TCRdb holds only in-frame clones, not every one. The sample has under 1,000 clones, about 93% seen once; the top ten hold approximately 4.7%. Material: tumor-adjacent normal tissue. These receptors were obtained from a donor aged 40 or over with non-small cell lung cancer.

This clone was recorded once. V usage is TRBV30 and J usage is TRBJ2-7, with 7 bases that match TRBD1. The CDR3 has 17 residues. CDR1 is GTSNPN and CDR2 is SVGIG in the germline V gene (reference sequence). Unmatched junction bases numbered 11, after V lost 0 bases and J lost 0 bases. The CDR3 reads CAWSVHLGQPSSYEQYF. The CDR3 region has the DNA TGTGCCTGGAGTGTACACCTGGGACAGCCGTCCTCCTACGAGCAGTACTTC.

This chain uses TRBV6-5 with TRBJ2-1; D unresolved. The CDR3 has 12 amino acids. From germline, CDR1 is MNHEY and CDR2 SVGAGI. V lost 6 bases and J lost 8, with 11 bases in between. CDR3 DNA sequence: TGTGCCAGCAGCCCAAGGTCGGATGAGCAGTTCTTC. Protein sequence: CASSPRSDEQFF.

This clone was seen only a few times. The genes are TRBV10-2 and TRBJ2-5, with 14 bases identical to TRBD2. The V gene's germline CDR1 is WSHSY and CDR2 SAAADI. V lost 8 bases and J lost 0; bases outside the gene matches: 5. This CDR3 has 16 amino acids. The CDR3 spells CASLGTSGGYQETQYF. CDR3 sequence (DNA): TGCGCCAGCCTCGGGACTAGCGGGGGTTACCAAGAGACCCAGTACTTC.